This TCR beta chain was recorded in a study of vaccination and CD4 T cells after COVID-19. Study-wide results and caveats: Convalescent patients had 304 of 307 vaccine-specific clones showing spike mono-reactivity.

Treatment reported: approximately 10-day PBMC culture with coronavirus spike peptide pools or control peptides (ViraFEST assay). The collection of CD4+ T cells from the unexposed donor took place before the COVID-19 pandemic (2011-2018). At the Johns Hopkins FTIC core, DNA taken from cultured CD4+ T cells was sequenced by way of the Oncomine TCR Beta short-read assay. Each CDR3 protein is one row after TCRdb ran MiXCR on the PCR reads. This sample has 7,200 or so distinct CDR3 sequences, with over 50% found just once. Comments on this clonotype: Its antigen is currently unknown.

Trimming cost V 0 bases and J 0 bases, with 9 bases left between them. The CDR3 runs 17 residues. Germline V gives CDR1 MNHNS, CDR2 SASEGT. The TCR originated in a human donor in good health. Input material: CD4+ T cells from blood, cultured in vitro. The J gene is TRBJ2-6, the V gene TRBV6-1, with D uncertain. The CDR3 protein is CASSEAAVHSGANVLTF. CDR3 sequence (DNA): TGTGCCAGCAGTGAAGCGGCAGTTCACTCTGGGGCCAACGTCCTGACTTTC.